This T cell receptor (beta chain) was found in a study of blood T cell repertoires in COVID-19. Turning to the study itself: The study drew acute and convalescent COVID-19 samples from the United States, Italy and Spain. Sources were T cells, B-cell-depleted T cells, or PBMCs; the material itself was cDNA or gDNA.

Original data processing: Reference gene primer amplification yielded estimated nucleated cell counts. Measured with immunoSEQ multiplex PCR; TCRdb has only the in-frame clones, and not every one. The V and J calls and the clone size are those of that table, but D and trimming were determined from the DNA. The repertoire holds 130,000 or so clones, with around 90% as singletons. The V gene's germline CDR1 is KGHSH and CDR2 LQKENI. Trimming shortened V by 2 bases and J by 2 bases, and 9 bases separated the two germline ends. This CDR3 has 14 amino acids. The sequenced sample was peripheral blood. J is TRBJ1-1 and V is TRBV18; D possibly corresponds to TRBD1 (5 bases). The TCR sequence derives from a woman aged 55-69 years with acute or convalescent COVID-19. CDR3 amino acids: CASSPMDTNTEAFF. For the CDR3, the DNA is TGTGCCAGCTCACCAATGGACACTAACACTGAAGCTTTCTTT. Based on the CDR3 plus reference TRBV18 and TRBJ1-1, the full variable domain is NAGVMQNPRHLVRRRGQEARLRCSPMKGHSHVYWYRQLPEEGLKFMVYLQKENIIDESGMPKERFSAEFPKEGPSILRIQQVVRGDSAAYFCASSPMDTNTEAFFGQGTRLTVV.